This T cell receptor beta chain was sequenced during a study of beta chain features in type 1 diabetes. In regard to this clone: Within the sample, other DNA sequences also encode this same CDR3.

Trimming cost V 2 bases and J 3 bases, with 10 bases left between them. Germline V gene sequence: CDR1 SEHNR, CDR2 FQNEAQ (reference sequence). There are 14 residues in the CDR3. Of the isolated RNA, all was reverse transcribed, and so the sequenced material was expressed TCRB transcripts. TCRdb's table, derived via immunoSEQ multiplex PCR, lists solely in-frame clones and lacks some. The table lists roughly 500,000 clones, about an eighth of them singletons. The TCR sequence derives from a woman in her late teens or twenties in good health. V usage is TRBV7-9 and J usage is TRBJ1-1, with D possibly being TRBD1 (5 bases). Sequencing used naive CD4+ T cells from blood. The CDR3 here is CASSLQGRDTEAFF. The CDR3 bases are TGTGCCAGCAGCTTACAGGGTAGAGACACTGAAGCTTTCTTT.